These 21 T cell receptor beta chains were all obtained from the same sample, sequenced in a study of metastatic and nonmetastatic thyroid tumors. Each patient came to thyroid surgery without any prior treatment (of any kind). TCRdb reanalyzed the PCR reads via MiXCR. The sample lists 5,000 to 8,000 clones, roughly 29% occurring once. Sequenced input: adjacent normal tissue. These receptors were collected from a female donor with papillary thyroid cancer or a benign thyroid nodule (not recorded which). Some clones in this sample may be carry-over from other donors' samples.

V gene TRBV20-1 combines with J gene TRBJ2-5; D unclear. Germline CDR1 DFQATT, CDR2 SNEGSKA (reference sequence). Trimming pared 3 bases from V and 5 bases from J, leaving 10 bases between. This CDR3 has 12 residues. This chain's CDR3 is CSASDGRETQYF. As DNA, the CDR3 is TGCAGTGCTAGTGACGGCAGGGAGACCCAGTACTTC.

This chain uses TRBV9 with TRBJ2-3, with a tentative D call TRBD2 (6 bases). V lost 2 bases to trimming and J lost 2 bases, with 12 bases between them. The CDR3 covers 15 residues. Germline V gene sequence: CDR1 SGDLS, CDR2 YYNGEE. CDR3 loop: CASSVGGLITDTQYF. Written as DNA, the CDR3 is TGTGCCAGCAGCGTCGGAGGGCTAATCACAGATACGCAGTATTTT.

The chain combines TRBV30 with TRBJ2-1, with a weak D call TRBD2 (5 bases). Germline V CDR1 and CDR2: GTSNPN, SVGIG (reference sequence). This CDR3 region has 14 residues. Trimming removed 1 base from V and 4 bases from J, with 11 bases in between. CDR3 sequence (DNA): TGTGCCTGGAGTGGGGAGATGGGTTACAATGAGCAGTTCTTC. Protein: CAWSGEMGYNEQFF.

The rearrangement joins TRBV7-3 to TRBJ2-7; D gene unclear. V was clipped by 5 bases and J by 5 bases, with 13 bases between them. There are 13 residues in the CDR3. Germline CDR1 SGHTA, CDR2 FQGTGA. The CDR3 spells CASSPPGADEQYF. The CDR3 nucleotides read TGTGCCAGCAGCCCACCTGGCGCAGACGAGCAGTACTTC.

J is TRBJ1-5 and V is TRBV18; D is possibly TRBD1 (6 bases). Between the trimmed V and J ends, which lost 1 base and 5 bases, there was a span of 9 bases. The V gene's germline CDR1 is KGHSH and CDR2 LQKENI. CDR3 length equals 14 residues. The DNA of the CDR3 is TGTGCCAGCTCACCACTTCCAGGGGATCAGCCCCAGCATTTT. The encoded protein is CASSPLPGDQPQHF.

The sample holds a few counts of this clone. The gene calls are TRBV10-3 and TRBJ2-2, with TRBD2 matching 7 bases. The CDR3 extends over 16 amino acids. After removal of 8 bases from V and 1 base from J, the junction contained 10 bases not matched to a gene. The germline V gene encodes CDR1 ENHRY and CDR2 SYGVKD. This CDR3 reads CAIGCSGWGNTGELFF. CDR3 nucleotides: TGTGCCATCGGGTGTAGCGGGTGGGGGAACACCGGGGAGCTGTTTTTT.

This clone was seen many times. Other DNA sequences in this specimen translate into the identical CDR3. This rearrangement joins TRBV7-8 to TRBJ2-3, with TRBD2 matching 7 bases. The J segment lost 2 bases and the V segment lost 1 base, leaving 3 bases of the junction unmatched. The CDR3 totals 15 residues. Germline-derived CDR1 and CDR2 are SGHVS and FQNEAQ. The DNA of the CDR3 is TGTGCCAGCAGCTTAGGGGACTACGACACAGATACGCAGTATTTT. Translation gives CASSLGDYDTDTQYF.

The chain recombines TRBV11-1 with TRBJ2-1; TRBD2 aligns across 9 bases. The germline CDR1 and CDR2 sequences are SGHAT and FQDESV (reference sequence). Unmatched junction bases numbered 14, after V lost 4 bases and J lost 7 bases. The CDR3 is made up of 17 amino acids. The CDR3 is CASSSRTLAGVRNEQFF. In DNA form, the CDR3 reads TGTGCCAGCAGCTCGCGGACGTTAGCGGGAGTACGGAATGAGCAGTTCTTC.

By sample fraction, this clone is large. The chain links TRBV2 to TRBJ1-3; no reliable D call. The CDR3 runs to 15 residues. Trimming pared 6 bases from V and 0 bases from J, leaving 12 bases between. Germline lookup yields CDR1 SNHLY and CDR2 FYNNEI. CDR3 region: CASRYQDYSGNTIYF. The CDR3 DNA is TGTGCCAGCAGGTACCAGGACTACTCTGGAAACACCATATATTTT.

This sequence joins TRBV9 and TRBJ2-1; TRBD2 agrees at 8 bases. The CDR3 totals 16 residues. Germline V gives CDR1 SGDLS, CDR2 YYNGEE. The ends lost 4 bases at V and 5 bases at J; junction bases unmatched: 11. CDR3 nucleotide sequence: TGTGCCAGCAGCTCTAGGACTAGCACCATTCACAATGAGCAGTTCTTC. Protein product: CASSSRTSTIHNEQFF.

This CDR3 is CASSSLAGVGNEQFF. Here the CDR3 DNA reads TGTGCCAGCAGCTCCCTTGCGGGAGTCGGGAATGAGCAGTTCTTC. The chain combines TRBV9 with TRBJ2-1; 7 positions match TRBD2. V lost 4 bases and J lost 7; bases outside the gene matches: 11. CDR1 and CDR2 (germline): SGDLS, YYNGEE. This CDR3 is 15 amino acids long.

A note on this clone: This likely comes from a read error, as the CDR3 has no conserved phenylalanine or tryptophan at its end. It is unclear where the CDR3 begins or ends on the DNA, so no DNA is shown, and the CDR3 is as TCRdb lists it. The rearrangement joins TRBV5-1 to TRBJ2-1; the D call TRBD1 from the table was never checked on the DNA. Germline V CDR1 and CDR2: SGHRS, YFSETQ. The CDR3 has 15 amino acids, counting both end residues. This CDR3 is CASSSVQGVYNEKFV.

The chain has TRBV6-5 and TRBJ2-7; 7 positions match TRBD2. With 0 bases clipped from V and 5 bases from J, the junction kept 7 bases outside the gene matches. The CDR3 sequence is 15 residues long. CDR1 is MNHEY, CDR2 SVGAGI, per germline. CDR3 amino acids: CASSYSLGRENEQYF. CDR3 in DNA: TGTGCCAGCAGTTACTCGTTAGGGAGGGAGAACGAGCAGTACTTC.

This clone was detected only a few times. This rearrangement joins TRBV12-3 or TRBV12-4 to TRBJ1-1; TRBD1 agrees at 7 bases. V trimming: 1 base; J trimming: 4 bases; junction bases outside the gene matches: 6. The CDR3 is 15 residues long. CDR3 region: CASSLEQGVSTEAFF. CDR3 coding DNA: TGTGCCAGCAGTTTAGAGCAGGGGGTGAGCACTGAAGCTTTCTTT.

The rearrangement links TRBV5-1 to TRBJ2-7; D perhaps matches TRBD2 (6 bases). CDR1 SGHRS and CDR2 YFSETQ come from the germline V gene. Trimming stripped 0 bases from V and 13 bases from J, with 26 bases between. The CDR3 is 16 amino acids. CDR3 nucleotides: TGCGCCAGCAGCTTGGTCGGGGGTAGGACCTCCTACGATCACTACTTC. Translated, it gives CASSLVGGRTSYDHYF. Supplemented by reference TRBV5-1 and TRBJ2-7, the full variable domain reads KAGVTQTPRYLIKTRGQQVTLSCSPISGHRSVSWYQQTPGQGLQFLFEYFSETQRNKGNFPGRFSGRQFSNSRSEMNVSTLELGDSALYLCASSLVGGRTSYDHYFGPGTRLTVT.

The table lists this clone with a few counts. The CDR3 coding sequence is TGCGCCAGCAGTGAGTCGGGACAGGGGTCCTACGAGCAGTACGTC. Translation: CASSESGQGSYEQYV. The chain recombines TRBV10-2 with TRBJ2-7, with 10 bases aligning to TRBD1. The germline CDR1 and CDR2 sequences are WSHSY and SAAADI. V gave up 0 bases and J gave up 1 base; unmatched junction bases: 0. The CDR3 has 15 residues.

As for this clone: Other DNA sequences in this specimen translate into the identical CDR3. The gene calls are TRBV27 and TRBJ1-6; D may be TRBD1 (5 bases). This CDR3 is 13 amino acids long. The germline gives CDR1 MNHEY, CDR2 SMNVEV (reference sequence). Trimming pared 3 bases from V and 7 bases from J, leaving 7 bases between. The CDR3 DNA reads TGTGCCAGCAGTTTCGGGGGAAATTCACCCCTCCACTTT. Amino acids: CASSFGGNSPLHF.

CDR3 in amino acids: CASRLLGEPWDTGELFF. CDR3 bases: TGTGCCAGCAGACTCCTCGGGGAACCTTGGGACACCGGGGAGCTGTTTTTT. This chain links TRBV27 with TRBJ2-2, with a weak D call TRBD2 (5 bases). The CDR3 totals 17 residues. The V gene's germline CDR1 is MNHEY and CDR2 SMNVEV (reference sequence). Trimming left V 6 bases short and J 3 bases short, with 20 bases between.

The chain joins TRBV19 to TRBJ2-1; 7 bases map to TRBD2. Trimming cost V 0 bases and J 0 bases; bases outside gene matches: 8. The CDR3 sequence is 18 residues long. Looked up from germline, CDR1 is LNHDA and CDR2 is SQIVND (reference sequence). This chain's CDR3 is CASSIDSIGGSSYNEQFF. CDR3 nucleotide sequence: TGTGCCAGTAGTATAGATTCCATCGGGGGGAGCTCCTACAATGAGCAGTTCTTC.

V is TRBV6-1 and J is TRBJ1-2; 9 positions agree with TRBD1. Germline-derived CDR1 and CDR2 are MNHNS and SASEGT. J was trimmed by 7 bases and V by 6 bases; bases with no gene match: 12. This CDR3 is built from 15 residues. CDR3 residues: CASSLTGGTDFGYTF. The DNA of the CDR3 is TGTGCCAGCAGCTTAACAGGGGGCACCGATTTTGGCTACACCTTC.

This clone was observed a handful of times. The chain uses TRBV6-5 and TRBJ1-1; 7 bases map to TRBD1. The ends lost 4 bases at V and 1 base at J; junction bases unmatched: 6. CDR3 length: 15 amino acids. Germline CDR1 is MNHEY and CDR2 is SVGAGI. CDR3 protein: CASSSDRTGNTEAFF. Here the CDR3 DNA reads TGTGCCAGCAGTTCCGACCGGACAGGGAACACTGAAGCTTTCTTT.